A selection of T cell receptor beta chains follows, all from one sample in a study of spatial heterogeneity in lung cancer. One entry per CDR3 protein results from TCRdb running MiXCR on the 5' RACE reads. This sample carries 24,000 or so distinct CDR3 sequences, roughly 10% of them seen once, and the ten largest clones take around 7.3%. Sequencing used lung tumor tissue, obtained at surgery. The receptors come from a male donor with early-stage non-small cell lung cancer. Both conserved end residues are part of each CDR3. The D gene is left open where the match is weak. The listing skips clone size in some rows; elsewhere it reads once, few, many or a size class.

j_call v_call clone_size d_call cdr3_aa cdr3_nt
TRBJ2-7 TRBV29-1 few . CSVGQDRGIYEQYF TGCAGCGTGGGGCAGGACAGAGGTATCTACGAGCAGTACTTC
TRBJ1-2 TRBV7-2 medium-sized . CAGRKDPLYGYTF TGTGCCGGCAGGAAGGACCCCCTCTATGGCTACACCTTC
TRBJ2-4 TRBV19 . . CASSNTPSTTKNIQYF TGTGCCAGTAGTAATACCCCGTCGACAACTAAAAACATTCAGTACTTC
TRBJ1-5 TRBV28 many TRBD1 CASSLYQGDQPQHF TGTGCCAGCAGTTTATATCAGGGGGATCAGCCCCAGCATTTT
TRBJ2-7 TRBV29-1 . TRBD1 CSVGGQVSSSYEQYF TGCAGCGTTGGAGGACAGGTTTCAAGCTCCTACGAGCAGTACTTC
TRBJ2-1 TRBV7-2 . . CASSSGGSSYNEQFF TGTGCCAGCAGCTCAGGGGGGAGCTCCTACAATGAGCAGTTCTTC
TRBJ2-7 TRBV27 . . CASSPLGWSRRRIDEQYF TGTGCCAGCAGTCCCCTGGGATGGAGCAGGAGGCGCATTGACGAGCAGTACTTC
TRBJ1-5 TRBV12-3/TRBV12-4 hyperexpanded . CASSVLGSPQPQHF TGTGCCAGCAGTGTGCTGGGGTCGCCTCAGCCCCAGCATTTT
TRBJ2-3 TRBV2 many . CASIMGRGTDTQYF TGTGCCAGCATAATGGGTAGGGGCACAGATACGCAGTATTTT
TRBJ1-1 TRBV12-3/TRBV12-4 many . CASSRQNIEAFF TGTGCCAGCAGTCGACAGAACATCGAAGCTTTCTTT
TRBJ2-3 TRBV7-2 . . CASSFGTGTDTQYF TGTGCCAGCAGCTTCGGGACGGGAACAGATACGCAGTATTTT
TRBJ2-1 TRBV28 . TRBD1 CASSLTLPGQGYNEQFF TGTGCCAGCAGTTTAACCCTTCCCGGACAGGGCTACAATGAGCAGTTCTTC
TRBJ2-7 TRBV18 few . CASSPASPGTSYEQYF TGTGCCAGCTCACCCGCCTCGCCAGGTACTTCCTACGAGCAGTACTTC
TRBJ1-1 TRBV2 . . CASRPSNTEAFF TGTGCCAGCCGGCCTTCAAACACTGAAGCTTTCTTT
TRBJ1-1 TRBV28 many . CASSYTVGRIRTEAFF TGTGCCAGCAGTTATACAGTCGGAAGAATAAGGACTGAAGCTTTCTTT
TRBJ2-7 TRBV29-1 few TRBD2 CSARLAGSYEQYF TGCAGCGCTAGACTAGCGGGATCCTACGAGCAGTACTTC
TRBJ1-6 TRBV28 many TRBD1 CASTGAGGGALNSPLHF TGTGCCAGCACCGGGGCCGGAGGGGGCGCCCTCAATTCACCCCTCCACTTT
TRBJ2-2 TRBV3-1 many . CASSQGFGELFF TGTGCCAGCAGCCAGGGGTTTGGGGAGCTGTTTTTT
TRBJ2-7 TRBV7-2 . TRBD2 CASSLDRPLAGLYEQYF TGTGCCAGCAGCTTAGACCGGCCTCTAGCGGGATTATACGAGCAGTACTTC
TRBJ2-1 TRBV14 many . CASSQGLRRGQYNEQFF TGTGCCAGCAGCCAAGGATTAAGGCGGGGACAATACAATGAGCAGTTCTTC
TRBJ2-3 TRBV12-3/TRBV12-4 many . CASSFRAPSTDTQYF TGTGCCAGCAGTTTTCGGGCACCTAGCACAGATACGCAGTATTTT
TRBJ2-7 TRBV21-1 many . CASSKEVDRLRSYEQYF TGTGCCAGCAGCAAAGAGGTCGACAGGCTTCGCTCCTACGAGCAGTACTTC
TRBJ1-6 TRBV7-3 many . CASSLLNSPLHF TGTGCCAGCAGCTTACTAAATTCACCCCTCCACTTT
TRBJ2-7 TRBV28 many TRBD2 CASRGGDRMIIMYF TGTGCCAGCAGGGGGGGGGACCGAATGATAATCATGTACTTC
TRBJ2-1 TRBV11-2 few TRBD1 CASSSRGWDRGNEQFF TGTGCCAGCAGCTCTAGAGGATGGGACAGGGGTAATGAGCAGTTCTTC
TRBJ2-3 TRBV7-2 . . CASSGWGGADTQYF TGTGCCAGCAGTGGGTGGGGGGGCGCAGATACGCAGTATTTT
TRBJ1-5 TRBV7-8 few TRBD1 CASSLGTGRNQPQHF TGTGCCAGCAGCTTAGGGACAGGGCGCAATCAGCCCCAGCATTTT
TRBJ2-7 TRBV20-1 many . CSARGPQENEQYF TGCAGTGCTAGAGGCCCACAAGAAAACGAGCAGTACTTC
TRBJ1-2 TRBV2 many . CASHPTAYGYTF TGTGCCAGCCACCCTACTGCATATGGCTACACCTTC
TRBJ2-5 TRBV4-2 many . CASSSVEETQYF TGTGCCAGCAGCTCAGTGGAGGAGACCCAGTACTTC
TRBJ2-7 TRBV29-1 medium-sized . CSVAVNPALYEQYF TGCAGCGTTGCGGTCAATCCCGCCCTCTACGAGCAGTACTTC
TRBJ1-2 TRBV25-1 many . CASRVRAGYTF TGTGCCAGCAGGGTGAGGGCTGGCTACACCTTC
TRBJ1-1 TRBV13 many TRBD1 CASSPRQGMNTEAFF TGTGCCAGCAGCCCCAGACAGGGTATGAACACTGAAGCTTTCTTT
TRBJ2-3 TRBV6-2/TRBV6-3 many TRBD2 CASRPLSRGGVPDTQYF TGTGCCAGCAGACCCCTTTCTCGCGGGGGGGTTCCGGATACGCAGTATTTT
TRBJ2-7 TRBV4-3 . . CASSQGGTVPYEQYF TGCGCCAGCAGCCAAGGCGGGACAGTACCCTACGAGCAGTACTTC
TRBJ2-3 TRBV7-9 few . CASSQGDTQYF TGTGCCAGCAGTCAGGGGGATACGCAGTATTTT
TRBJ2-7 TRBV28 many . CASKIRGFQSYEQYF TGTGCCAGCAAAATCAGGGGTTTTCAGAGCTACGAGCAGTACTTC
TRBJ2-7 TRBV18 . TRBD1 CASSPQGTGGAYEQYF TGTGCCAGCTCACCCCAGGGGACAGGGGGGGCCTACGAGCAGTACTTC
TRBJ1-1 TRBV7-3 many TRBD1 CASSLGQGLEAFF TGTGCCAGCAGCTTAGGACAGGGGCTTGAAGCTTTCTTT
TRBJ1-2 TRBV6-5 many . CARRLSGGYTF TGTGCCAGGAGGCTCTCCGGGGGCTACACCTTC
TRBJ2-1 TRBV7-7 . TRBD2 CASSLGLAGGIREQFF TGTGCCAGCAGTCTCGGACTAGCGGGAGGGATACGTGAGCAGTTCTTC
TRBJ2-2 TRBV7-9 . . CASSSEGWTGELFF TGTGCCAGCAGCTCTGAGGGATGGACCGGGGAGCTGTTTTTT
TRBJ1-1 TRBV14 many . CASSLWGWDTEAFF TGTGCCAGCAGCCTATGGGGCTGGGACACTGAAGCTTTCTTT
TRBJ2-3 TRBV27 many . CASSFARRTDTQYF TGTGCCAGCAGTTTTGCCAGGCGCACAGATACGCAGTATTTT
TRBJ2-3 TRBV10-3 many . CAISPGTGTDTQYF TGTGCCATATCACCCGGGACTGGAACAGATACGCAGTATTTT
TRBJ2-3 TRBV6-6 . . CASRDTDGSTDTQYF TGTGCCAGCAGGGATACCGACGGGTCCACAGATACGCAGTATTTT
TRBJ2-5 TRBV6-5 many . CASSYEETQYF TGTGCCAGCAGTTATGAGGAGACCCAGTACTTC
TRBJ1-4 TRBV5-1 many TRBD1 CASSYSGTANEKLFF TGCGCCAGCAGTTATTCCGGGACAGCCAATGAAAAACTGTTTTTT
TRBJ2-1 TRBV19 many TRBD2 CASSTSSGGLGEQFF TGTGCCAGTAGTACATCTAGCGGGGGCCTCGGGGAGCAGTTCTTC
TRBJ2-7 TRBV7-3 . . CASSPRTECTYEQYF TGTGCCAGCAGCCCTAGGACAGAATGCACCTACGAGCAGTACTTC
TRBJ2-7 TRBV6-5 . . CASSREARSYEQYF TGTGCCAGCAGTAGAGAAGCCCGCTCCTACGAGCAGTACTTC
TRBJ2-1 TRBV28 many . CASRPGTAPQFF TGTGCCAGCAGACCAGGAACAGCCCCGCAGTTCTTC
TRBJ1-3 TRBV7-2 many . CASSFIGISGNTIYF TGTGCCAGCAGCTTTATAGGTATCTCTGGAAACACCATATATTTT
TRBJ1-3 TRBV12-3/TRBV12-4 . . CAISSGGGNTIYF TGTGCCATTTCTTCGGGGGGAGGAAACACCATATATTTT
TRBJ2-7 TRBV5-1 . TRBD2 CASSFNRGRWRIDEQYF TGCGCCAGCAGCTTCAACCGCGGGAGATGGAGGATCGACGAGCAGTACTTC
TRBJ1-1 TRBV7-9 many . CASSYSGTVGTEAFF TGTGCCAGCAGTTATTCCGGGACGGTCGGTACTGAAGCTTTCTTT
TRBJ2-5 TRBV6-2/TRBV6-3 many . CASSWQANQETQYF TGTGCCAGCAGTTGGCAGGCGAACCAAGAGACCCAGTACTTC
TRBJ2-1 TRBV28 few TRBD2 CASSLWSPGGSGRGSYNEQFF TGTGCCAGCAGTTTATGGTCCCCCGGGGGTAGCGGGAGGGGTTCCTACAATGAGCAGTTCTTC
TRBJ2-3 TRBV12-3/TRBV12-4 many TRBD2 CASSPTAGGTDTQYF TGTGCCAGCAGCCCAACAGCGGGAGGCACAGATACGCAGTATTTT
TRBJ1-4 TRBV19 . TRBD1 CASSAGTGDEKLFF TGTGCCAGTAGTGCCGGGACAGGGGATGAAAAACTGTTTTTT